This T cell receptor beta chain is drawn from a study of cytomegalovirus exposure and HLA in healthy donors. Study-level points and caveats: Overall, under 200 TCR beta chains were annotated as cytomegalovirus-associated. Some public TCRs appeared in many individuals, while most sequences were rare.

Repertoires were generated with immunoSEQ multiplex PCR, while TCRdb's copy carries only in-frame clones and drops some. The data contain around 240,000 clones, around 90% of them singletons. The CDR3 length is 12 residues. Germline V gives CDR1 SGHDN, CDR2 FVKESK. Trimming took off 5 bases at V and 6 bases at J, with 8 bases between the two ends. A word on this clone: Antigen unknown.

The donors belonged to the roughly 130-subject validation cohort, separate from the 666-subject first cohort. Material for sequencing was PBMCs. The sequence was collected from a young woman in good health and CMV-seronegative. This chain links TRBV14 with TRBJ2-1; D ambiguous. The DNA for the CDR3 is TGTGCCAGCAGCGTATTCGTCAATGAGCAGTTCTTC. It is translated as CASSVFVNEQFF.